Following are 20 T cell receptor beta chains from one sample sequenced in a study of OX40 agonist ivuxolimab in advanced cancers. Using immunoSEQ multiplex PCR, the repertoire was profiled, and TCRdb retains in-frame clones only, with some absent. This table has about 90,000 clones, 90% appearing once. The input for sequencing was CD4+ or CD8+ T cells sorted from blood, taken in a trial of the OX40 agonist ivuxolimab. These receptors came from an adult with an advanced solid tumor such as melanoma, head and neck, liver or kidney cancer.

The rearrangement uses TRBV9 and TRBJ1-3; D is undetermined. CDR1 is SGDLS and CDR2 is YYNGEE in the germline V gene. V lost 1 base and J 7 bases, leaving 9 bases between the germline ends. The CDR3 contains 13 residues. In DNA form, the CDR3 reads TGTGCCAGCAGCGTAAGGACGGGTAACACCATATATTTT. The encoded protein is CASSVRTGNTIYF.

There are a few counts of this clone. V is TRBV28 and J is TRBJ2-7; possibly TRBD1 for D (6 bases). Per germline, CDR1 MDHEN and CDR2 SYDVKM. The V end was cut by 6 bases, the J end by 6 bases, with 21 bases between. The CDR3 is made up of 15 amino acids. Here the CDR3 DNA reads TGTGCCAGCAGCAGGTCGGGTGTTACAGGGCTCGAGCAGTACTTC. It specifies CASSRSGVTGLEQYF.

The chain couples TRBV19 to TRBJ1-4; D is possibly TRBD1 (5 bases). V was trimmed by 10 bases and J by 4 bases, leaving 19 bases between them. CDR3 length: 15 amino acids. Germline assignment: CDR1 LNHDA and CDR2 SQIVND (reference sequence). The CDR3 DNA reads TGTGCCACCAGTATAGGAGGGACCCTTAATGAAAAACTGTTTTTT. It encodes CATSIGGTLNEKLFF.

The chain employs TRBV7-9 and TRBJ1-2; perhaps TRBD1 as D (5 bases). Between the trimmed V and J ends, which lost 2 bases and 2 bases, there was a span of 9 bases. This CDR3 is built from 14 residues. The germline gives CDR1 SEHNR, CDR2 FQNEAQ (reference sequence). CDR3 residues: CASSLPGANYGYTF. CDR3 sequence (DNA): TGTGCCAGCAGCTTACCCGGGGCCAACTATGGCTACACCTTC. Variable domain in full (rest from reference TRBV7-9 and TRBJ1-2): DTGVSQNPRHKITKRGQNVTFRCDPISEHNRLYWYRQTLGQGPEFLTYFQNEAQLEKSRLLSDRFSAERPKGSFSTLEIQRTEQGDSAMYLCASSLPGANYGYTFGSGTRLTVV.

The V and J genes are TRBV19 and TRBJ1-2; 7 bases agree with TRBD1. Germline CDR1 reads LNHDA; CDR2 reads SQIVND (reference sequence). CDR3 length equals 16 residues. After removal of 5 bases from V and 5 bases from J, the junction contained 14 bases not matched to a gene. The CDR3 DNA is TGTGCCAGTAGTCCCGTAACAGGGGCCCATAGGTATGGCTACACCTTC. Protein sequence: CASSPVTGAHRYGYTF.

The rearrangement joins TRBV9 to TRBJ2-2, with D hard to call. The CDR3 consists of 16 residues. Trimming pared 4 bases from V and 0 bases from J, leaving 13 bases between. Germline V lookup: CDR1 SGDLS, CDR2 YYNGEE. The CDR3 loop reads CASSPRGRTNTGELFF. CDR3 sequence (DNA): TGTGCCAGCAGCCCTCGTGGGCGGACGAACACCGGGGAGCTGTTTTTT.

The gene calls are TRBV5-1 and TRBJ2-1; TRBD1 is a possible D gene (6 bases). The ends were cut back, 4 bases at V and 0 bases at J, with 11 bases in the middle. Per the germline V gene, CDR1 is SGHRS and CDR2 is YFSETQ. This CDR3 region has 15 residues. CDR3 bases: TGCGCCAGCAGCACACAGGGTCCCTCCTACAATGAGCAGTTCTTC. The encoded protein is CASSTQGPSYNEQFF.

This chain joins TRBV12-2 and TRBJ2-3; the D call TRBD1 from the table was never checked on the DNA. TRBV12-2 is described as a pseudogene. The CDR3 runs 17 residues. CDR3 nucleotide sequence: TGTGCAAGTCGCTTAGCCAGGCACCGGCAGGGGACAGATACGCAGTATTTT. Its translation is CASRLARHRQGTDTQYF.

The V gene is TRBV23-1, the J gene TRBJ1-1; no firm D call. TRBV23-1 is designated an ORF whose function remains uncertain. The CDR3 runs 14 residues. V was pared by 3 bases and J by 4 bases, with 12 bases between. CDR3 bases: TGCGCCAGCAGTCAGGATCCCCCGGGCACTGAAGCTTTCTTT. Amino acid sequence: CASSQDPPGTEAFF.

This clone was picked up one time. The V gene is TRBV29-1, the J gene TRBJ1-2; 7 nucleotides align to TRBD1. The CDR3 extends over 11 amino acids. Germline V lookup: CDR1 SQVTM, CDR2 ANQGSEA. V shed 7 bases, J shed 8 bases, and the junction held 7 bases outside the gene matches. CDR3 sequence (DNA): TGCAGCGCGCGGGACAGAGGGGGCTACACCTTC. Amino acid sequence: CSARDRGGYTF.

The chain is built from TRBV5-1 and TRBJ1-2; possibly TRBD1 for D (6 bases). CDR1 SGHRS and CDR2 YFSETQ come from the germline V gene. The CDR3 totals 16 residues. V shed 5 bases and J shed 4 bases, with 21 bases lying between them. CDR3 protein: CASSGLGQGLIYGYTF. CDR3 sequence (DNA): TGCGCCAGCAGTGGCTTGGGACAAGGCCTAATCTATGGCTACACCTTC.

The rearrangement uses TRBV27 and TRBJ1-4; 8 bases map to TRBD1. The V gene end was trimmed by 7 bases and the J gene end by 8 bases; junction bases not matched to a gene: 9. The germline CDR1 and CDR2 sequences are MNHEY and SMNVEV (reference sequence). The CDR3 covers 14 residues. The CDR3 is CASNLRGPEEKLFF. Here the CDR3 DNA reads TGTGCCAGCAACCTCAGGGGGCCTGAGGAAAAACTGTTTTTT.

This chain joins TRBV5-6 and TRBJ2-2, with TRBD2 as a possible D gene (7 bases). Trimming took off 1 base at V and 5 bases at J, with 15 bases between the two ends. Germline values: CDR1 SGHDT, CDR2 YYEEEE. The CDR3 spans 16 residues. Written as DNA, the CDR3 is TGTGCCAGCAGCTTGTGGCGGGAGAGGGGGACCGGGGAGCTGTTTTTT. This codes for CASSLWRERGTGELFF.

The rearrangement uses TRBV7-9 and TRBJ2-3, with a tentative D call TRBD2 (5 bases). Between the trimmed V and J ends, which lost 3 bases and 8 bases, there was a span of 15 bases. The CDR3 is 14 residues long. In germline, CDR1 is SEHNR, CDR2 FQNEAQ (reference sequence). The CDR3 here is CASSFIGVGATQYF. The CDR3, as DNA: TGTGCCAGCAGCTTTATTGGCGTGGGAGCTACGCAGTATTTT. Combining the CDR3 with reference TRBV7-9 and TRBJ2-3 gives the whole variable domain DTGVSQNPRHKITKRGQNVTFRCDPISEHNRLYWYRQTLGQGPEFLTYFQNEAQLEKSRLLSDRFSAERPKGSFSTLEIQRTEQGDSAMYLCASSFIGVGATQYFGPGTRLTVL.

This chain uses TRBV5-1 with TRBJ2-1; the match to TRBD1 covers 8 bases. This CDR3 spans 17 amino acids. The V gene's germline CDR1 is SGHRS and CDR2 YFSETQ. With 5 bases clipped from V and 7 bases from J, the junction kept 17 bases outside the gene matches. This chain's CDR3 is CASRRLQGVIMENEQFF. DNA of the CDR3: TGCGCCAGCAGACGCCTACAGGGGGTAATCATGGAGAATGAGCAGTTCTTC.

The chain is built from TRBV21-1 and TRBJ1-3. TRBV21-1 is a pseudogene segment. The CDR3 runs to 15 residues. The DNA of the CDR3 is TGTGCCAGCAGCACACTCCAGTACTCTGGAAACACCATATATTTT. Amino acid sequence: CASSTLQYSGNTIYF.

The chain couples TRBV5-4 to TRBJ2-5; no reliable D call. Germline loops: CDR1 SGHNT, CDR2 YYREEE (reference sequence). This CDR3 is built from 14 residues. Trimming removed 2 bases from V and 1 base from J, with 9 bases in between. CDR3 bases: TGTGCCAGCAGCTTTTACAGTACCCAAGAGACCCAGTACTTC. Its translation is CASSFYSTQETQYF.

The V gene is TRBV10-3, the J gene TRBJ1-3; 9 bases agree with TRBD1. V shed 1 base and J 4 bases; nucleotides not matched to a gene: 5. The CDR3 is made up of 16 amino acids. Per germline, CDR1 ENHRY and CDR2 SYGVKD. This chain's CDR3 is CAISELGQGRGNTIYF. Written as DNA, the CDR3 is TGTGCCATCAGTGAGTTGGGACAGGGAAGAGGAAACACCATATATTTT.

The chain is built from TRBV5-1 and TRBJ2-1, with TRBD2 matching 13 bases. The CDR3 loop spans 15 amino acids. V lost 5 bases to trimming and J lost 7 bases; unmatched junction nucleotides: 6. Germline lookup yields CDR1 SGHRS and CDR2 YFSETQ. CDR3 DNA sequence: TGCGCCAGCAGTTTACTAGCGGGAGGGAGAAATGAGCAGTTCTTC. Translating gives CASSLLAGGRNEQFF.

V usage is TRBV27 and J usage is TRBJ1-2; D is ambiguous. Germline CDR1 MNHEY, CDR2 SMNVEV (reference sequence). The length of the CDR3 is 14 residues. Trimming stripped 0 bases from V and 7 bases from J, with 12 bases between. The CDR3 DNA follows: TGTGCCAGCAGTTTATCGGGGTCCGCTGTTGGCTACACCTTC. This codes for CASSLSGSAVGYTF.